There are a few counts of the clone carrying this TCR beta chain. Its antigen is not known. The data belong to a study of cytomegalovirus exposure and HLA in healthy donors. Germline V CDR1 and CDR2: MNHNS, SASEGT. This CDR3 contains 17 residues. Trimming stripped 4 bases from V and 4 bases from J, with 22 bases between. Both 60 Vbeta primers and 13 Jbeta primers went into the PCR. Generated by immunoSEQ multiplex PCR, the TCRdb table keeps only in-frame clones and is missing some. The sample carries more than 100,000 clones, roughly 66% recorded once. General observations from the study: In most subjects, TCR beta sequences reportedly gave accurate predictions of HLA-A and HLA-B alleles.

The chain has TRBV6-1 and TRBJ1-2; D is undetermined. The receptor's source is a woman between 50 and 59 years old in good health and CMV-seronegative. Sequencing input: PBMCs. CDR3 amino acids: CASSGASGRVRVYGYTF. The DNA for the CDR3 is TGTGCCAGCAGTGGGGCTTCGGGGAGGGTACGGGTCTATGGCTACACCTTC.